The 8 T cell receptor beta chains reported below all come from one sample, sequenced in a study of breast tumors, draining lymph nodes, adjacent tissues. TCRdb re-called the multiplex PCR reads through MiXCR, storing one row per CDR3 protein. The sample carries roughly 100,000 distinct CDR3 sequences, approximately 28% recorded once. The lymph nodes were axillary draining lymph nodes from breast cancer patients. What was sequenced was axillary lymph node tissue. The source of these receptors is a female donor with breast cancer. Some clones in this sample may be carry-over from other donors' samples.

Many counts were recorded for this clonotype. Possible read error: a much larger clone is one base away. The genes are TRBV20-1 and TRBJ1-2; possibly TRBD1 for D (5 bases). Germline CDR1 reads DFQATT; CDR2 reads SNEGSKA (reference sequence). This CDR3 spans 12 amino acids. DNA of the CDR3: TGCAGTGCTAGACGGAGAGGGGTCGGCTCCACCTTC. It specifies CSARRRGVGSTF.

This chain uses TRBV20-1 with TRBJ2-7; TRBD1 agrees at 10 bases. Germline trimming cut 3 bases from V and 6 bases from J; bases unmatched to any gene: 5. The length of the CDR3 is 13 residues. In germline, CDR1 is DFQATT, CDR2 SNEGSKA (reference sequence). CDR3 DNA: TGCAGTGCTAGCGGGACAGGGGCCCCCGAGCAGTACTTC. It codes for CSASGTGAPEQYF.

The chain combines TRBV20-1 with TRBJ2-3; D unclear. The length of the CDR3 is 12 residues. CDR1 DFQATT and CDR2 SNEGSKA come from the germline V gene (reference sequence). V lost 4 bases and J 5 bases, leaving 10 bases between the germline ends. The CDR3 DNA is TGCAGTGCTACTCGGCGAGTAGATACGCAGTATTTT. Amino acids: CSATRRVDTQYF.

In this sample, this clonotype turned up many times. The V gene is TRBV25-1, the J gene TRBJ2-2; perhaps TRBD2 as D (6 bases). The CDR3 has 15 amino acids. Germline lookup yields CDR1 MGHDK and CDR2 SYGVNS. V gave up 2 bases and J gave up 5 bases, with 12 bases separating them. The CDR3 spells CASSEAGFGTGELFF. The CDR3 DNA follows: TGTGCCAGCAGTGAAGCGGGGTTTGGGACCGGGGAGCTGTTTTTT.

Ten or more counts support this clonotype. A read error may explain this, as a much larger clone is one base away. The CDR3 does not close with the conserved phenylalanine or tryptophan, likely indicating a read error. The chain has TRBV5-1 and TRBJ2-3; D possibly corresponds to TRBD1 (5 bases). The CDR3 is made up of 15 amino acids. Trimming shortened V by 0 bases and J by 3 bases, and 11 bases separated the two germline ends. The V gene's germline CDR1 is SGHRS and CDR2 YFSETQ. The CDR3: CASSLEAGNTDTQYL. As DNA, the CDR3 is TGCGCCAGCAGCTTGGAGGCAGGGAATACAGATACGCAGTATCTT.

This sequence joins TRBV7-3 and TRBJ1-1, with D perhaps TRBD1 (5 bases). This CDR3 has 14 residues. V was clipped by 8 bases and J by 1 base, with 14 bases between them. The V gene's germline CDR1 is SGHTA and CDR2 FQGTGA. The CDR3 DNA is TGTGCCAGCGGTAGGGGACCGTCGAACACTGAAGCTTTCTTT. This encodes CASGRGPSNTEAFF.

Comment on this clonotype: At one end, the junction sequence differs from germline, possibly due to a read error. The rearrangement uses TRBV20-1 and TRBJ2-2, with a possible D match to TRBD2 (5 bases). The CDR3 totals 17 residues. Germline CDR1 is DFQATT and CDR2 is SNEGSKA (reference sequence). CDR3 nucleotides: TGCAGTGCTAGAGATTATAGCGCAGGCCAGAACACTGGGGAGCGGTTTTTT. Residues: CSARDYSAGQNTGERFF.

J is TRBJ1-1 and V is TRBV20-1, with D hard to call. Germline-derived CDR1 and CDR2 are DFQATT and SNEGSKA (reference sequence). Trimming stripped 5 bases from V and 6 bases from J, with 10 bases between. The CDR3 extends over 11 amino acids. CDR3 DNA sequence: TGCAGTGCTCGCTATGGGCCTGAAGCTTTCTTT. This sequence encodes CSARYGPEAFF.